A single sample gave rise to the 13 T cell receptor beta chains below, sequenced in a study of shared clonotypes between healthy human individuals. Assay: immunoSEQ multiplex PCR; the TCRdb copy retains only in-frame clones and omits some. Here the sample spans almost 750,000 clones, 72% being singletons. Sequencing used memory CD4+ T cells sorted from blood. Stated subset: CD45RA-negative fraction. Receptor source: a woman in her thirties in good health.

This clone showed up many times. The genes are TRBV23-1 and TRBJ1-5; D remains ambiguous. TRBV23-1 is known as an ORF, though its function is uncertain. Trimming pared 6 bases from V and 3 bases from J, leaving 15 bases between. The length of the CDR3 is 15 residues. The CDR3 DNA reads TGCGCCAGCAGAGCCTCACGACGGTTCAATCAGCCCCAGCATTTT. Its translation: CASRASRRFNQPQHF.

This clone was counted a few times. The chain links TRBV28 to TRBJ2-1; D may match TRBD1 or TRBD2 (6 bases each). The V gene lost 6 bases and the J gene lost 14 bases, with 29 bases spanning the gap. The germline CDR1 and CDR2 sequences are MDHEN and SYDVKM. The CDR3 covers 16 residues. CDR3 loop: CASRGSLGGTTSEKFF. CDR3 bases: TGTGCCAGCAGAGGGTCACTAGGCGGGACAACCTCGGAAAAGTTCTTC. Based on the CDR3 plus reference TRBV28 and TRBJ2-1, the full variable domain is DVKVTQSSRYLVKRTGEKVFLECVQDMDHENMFWYRQDPGLGLRLIYFSYDVKMKEKGDIPEGYSVSREKKERFSLILESASTNQTSMYLCASRGSLGGTTSEKFFGPGTRLTVL.

This clone was recorded many times. The J gene is TRBJ1-2, the V gene TRBV19, with 7 bases identical to TRBD1. The CDR3 is 14 amino acids. Germline V gene lookup returns CDR1 LNHDA and CDR2 SQIVND (reference sequence). Unmatched junction bases numbered 6, after V lost 4 bases and J lost 4 bases. The CDR3 nucleotides read TGTGCCAGTAGTACCCAGGGGGTAGGCTATGGCTACACCTTC. Residues: CASSTQGVGYGYTF.

This chain's CDR3 is CASSRASGSIYEQYF. Here the CDR3 DNA reads TGTGCCAGCAGCCGGGCATCAGGTTCAATCTACGAGCAGTACTTC. This chain joins TRBV5-4 and TRBJ2-7; unclear D gene. The CDR3 has 15 amino acids. V was trimmed by 4 bases and J by 3 bases, leaving 17 bases between them. Germline CDR1 and CDR2: SGHNT and YYREEE (reference sequence).

This clone was counted once. The CDR3 DNA follows: TGTGCCAGTAGGTCGGGACAGCCGAACACTGAAGCTTTCTTT. This codes for CASRSGQPNTEAFF. V is TRBV19 and J is TRBJ1-1; 7 nucleotides align to TRBD1. The J segment lost 1 base and the V segment lost 6 bases, leaving 5 bases of the junction unmatched. Germline CDR1 is LNHDA and CDR2 is SQIVND (reference sequence). The CDR3 extends over 14 amino acids.

V gene TRBV7-9 combines with J gene TRBJ1-2, with 7 positions matching TRBD1. The CDR3 is 13 amino acids. CDR1 is SEHNR and CDR2 is FQNEAQ in the germline V gene (reference sequence). V dropped 5 bases and J dropped 5; count of bases not matched to a gene: 5. The CDR3 here is CASSARTGYGYTF. In DNA form, the CDR3 reads TGTGCCAGCAGCGCCCGGACAGGTTATGGCTACACCTTC.

The J gene is TRBJ2-7, the V gene TRBV5-1; a possible D gene is TRBD2 (5 bases). The CDR3 has 17 amino acids. CDR1 is SGHRS and CDR2 is YFSETQ in the germline V gene. V was trimmed by 4 bases and J by 7 bases, leaving 27 bases between them. The CDR3, as DNA: TGCGCCAGCAGCGGAGGTCCATATTATGGGTCGCCCCCTGAGCAGTACTTC. It yields the protein CASSGGPYYGSPPEQYF.

J is TRBJ1-1 and V is TRBV5-4; a possible D gene is TRBD1 (5 bases). V lost 4 bases and J lost 1, with 14 bases in between. This CDR3 region has 15 residues. Germline V gene data show CDR1 as SGHNT and CDR2 as YYREEE (reference sequence). CDR3 coding DNA: TGTGCCAGCAGCCTCTCAATCGGGGGGAACACTGAAGCTTTCTTT. Translated, it gives CASSLSIGGNTEAFF.

J is TRBJ2-5 and V is TRBV27, with 7 nucleotides matching TRBD2. This CDR3 is 14 amino acids long. Per germline, CDR1 MNHEY and CDR2 SMNVEV (reference sequence). Germline trimming cut 5 bases from V and 8 bases from J; bases unmatched to any gene: 11. The CDR3 region is CASSLPGLPRTQYF. In DNA form, the CDR3 reads TGTGCCAGCAGTCTCCCGGGACTACCGAGAACCCAGTACTTC.

V gene TRBV7-2 combines with J gene TRBJ2-6; D is perhaps TRBD2 (6 bases). Per the germline V gene, CDR1 is SGHTA and CDR2 is FQGNSA. This CDR3 spans 16 amino acids. The V and J ends lost 3 bases and 2 bases respectively, with 11 bases between them. The CDR3 region has the DNA TGTGCCAGCAGCTTTATCACGGGGGCTGGGGCCAACGTCCTGACTTTC. Translating gives CASSFITGAGANVLTF.

The rearrangement uses TRBV4-1 and TRBJ2-5, with 14 bases lining up with TRBD2. The V gene's germline CDR1 is MGHRA and CDR2 YSYEKL. The V segment lost 5 bases and the J segment 5 bases; nucleotides outside the gene matches: 7. This CDR3 contains 16 residues. This chain's CDR3 is CASSITGLAGAETQYF. The CDR3 DNA reads TGCGCCAGCAGCATTACGGGACTAGCGGGAGCTGAGACCCAGTACTTC.

This clone was detected only a few times. The chain links TRBV7-9 to TRBJ1-1, with D perhaps matching TRBD1 (5 bases). Trimming stripped 5 bases from V and 5 bases from J, with 18 bases between. The V gene's germline CDR1 is SEHNR and CDR2 FQNEAQ (reference sequence). This CDR3 is 15 amino acids long. CDR3: CASSVKGGAWTEAFF. In DNA, the CDR3 is TGTGCCAGCAGCGTGAAAGGAGGGGCGTGGACTGAAGCTTTCTTT.

Comment on this clone: It is likely a read error: a sequence one base away is far more abundant. The identical CDR3 is also encoded by other nucleotide sequences in the sample. The chain couples TRBV7-2 to TRBJ1-2; no firm D call. V was trimmed by 1 base and J by 6 bases, leaving 3 bases between them. The CDR3 has 11 residues. Germline-derived CDR1 and CDR2 are SGHTA and FQGNSA. CDR3 region: CASSLGDGYTF. The DNA for the CDR3 is TGTGCCAGCAGCTTAGGAGATGGCTACACCTTC.